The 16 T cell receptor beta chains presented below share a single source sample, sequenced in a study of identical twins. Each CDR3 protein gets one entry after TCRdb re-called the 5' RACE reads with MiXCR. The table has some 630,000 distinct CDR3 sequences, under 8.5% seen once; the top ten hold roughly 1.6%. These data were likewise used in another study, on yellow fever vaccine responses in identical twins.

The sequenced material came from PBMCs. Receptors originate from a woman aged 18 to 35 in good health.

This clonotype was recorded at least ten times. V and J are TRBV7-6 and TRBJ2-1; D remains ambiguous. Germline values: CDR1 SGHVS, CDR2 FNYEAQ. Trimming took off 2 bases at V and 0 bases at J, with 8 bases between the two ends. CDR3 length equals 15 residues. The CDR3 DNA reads TGTGCCAGCAGCTTACTACTTCACTCCTACAATGAGCAGTTCTTC. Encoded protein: CASSLLLHSYNEQFF.

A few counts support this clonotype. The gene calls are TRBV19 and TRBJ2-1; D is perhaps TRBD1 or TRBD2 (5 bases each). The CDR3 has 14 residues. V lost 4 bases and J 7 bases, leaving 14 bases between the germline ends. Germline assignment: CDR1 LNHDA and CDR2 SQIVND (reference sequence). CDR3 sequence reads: CASSTTRDGNEQFF. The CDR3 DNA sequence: TGTGCCAGTAGTACTACCCGGGACGGGAATGAGCAGTTCTTC.

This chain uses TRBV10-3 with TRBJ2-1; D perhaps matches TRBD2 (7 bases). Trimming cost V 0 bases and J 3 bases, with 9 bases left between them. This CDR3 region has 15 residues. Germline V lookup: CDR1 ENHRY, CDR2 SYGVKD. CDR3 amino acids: CAISESGGGYNEQFF. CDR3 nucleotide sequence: TGTGCCATCAGTGAGTCGGGAGGGGGCTACAATGAGCAGTTCTTC.

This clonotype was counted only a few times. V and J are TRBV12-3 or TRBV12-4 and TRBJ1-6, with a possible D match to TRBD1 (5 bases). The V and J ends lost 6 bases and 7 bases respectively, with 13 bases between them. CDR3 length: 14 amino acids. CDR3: CASSRSGQNSPLHF. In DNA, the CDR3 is TGTGCCAGCAGCCGCTCTGGACAAAATTCACCCCTCCACTTT.

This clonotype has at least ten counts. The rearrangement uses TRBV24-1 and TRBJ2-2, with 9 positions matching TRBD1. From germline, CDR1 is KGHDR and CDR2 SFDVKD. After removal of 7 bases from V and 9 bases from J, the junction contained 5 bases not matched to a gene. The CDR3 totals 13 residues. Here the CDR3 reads CATSVQGARELFF. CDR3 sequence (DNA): TGTGCCACCAGCGTACAGGGGGCAAGGGAGCTGTTTTTT.

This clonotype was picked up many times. The CDR3 protein is CASSLRQGGKGEQFF. CDR3 bases: TGTGCCAGCAGTTTACGACAGGGCGGTAAGGGTGAGCAGTTCTTC. The chain is built from TRBV12-3 or TRBV12-4 and TRBJ2-1; 7 bases align to TRBD1. This CDR3 spans 15 amino acids. The V gene end was trimmed by 2 bases and the J gene end by 9 bases; junction bases not matched to a gene: 10.

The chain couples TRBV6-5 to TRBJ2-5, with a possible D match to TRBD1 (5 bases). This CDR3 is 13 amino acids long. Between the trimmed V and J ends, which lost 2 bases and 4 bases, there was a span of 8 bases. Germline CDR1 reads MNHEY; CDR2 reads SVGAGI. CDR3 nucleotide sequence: TGTGCCAGCAGTTACGACAGTGGAGAGACCCAGTACTTC. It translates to CASSYDSGETQYF.

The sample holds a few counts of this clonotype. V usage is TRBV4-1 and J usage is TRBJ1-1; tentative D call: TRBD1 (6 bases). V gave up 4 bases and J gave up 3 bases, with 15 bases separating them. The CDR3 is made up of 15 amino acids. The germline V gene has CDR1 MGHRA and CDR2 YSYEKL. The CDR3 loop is CASSLLIGGDTEAFF. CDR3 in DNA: TGCGCCAGCAGCCTCCTTATAGGGGGGGACACTGAAGCTTTCTTT.

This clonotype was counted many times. The CDR3 DNA reads TGTGCCAGCAGTTTATTCGGGGCTAGCGGGGTTTCAGATACGCAGTATTTT. Its protein product is CASSLFGASGVSDTQYF. The chain couples TRBV28 to TRBJ2-3, with 9 bases aligning to TRBD2. Germline CDR1 and CDR2: MDHEN and SYDVKM. J was trimmed by 4 bases and V by 1 base; bases with no gene match: 9. The CDR3 sequence is 17 residues long.

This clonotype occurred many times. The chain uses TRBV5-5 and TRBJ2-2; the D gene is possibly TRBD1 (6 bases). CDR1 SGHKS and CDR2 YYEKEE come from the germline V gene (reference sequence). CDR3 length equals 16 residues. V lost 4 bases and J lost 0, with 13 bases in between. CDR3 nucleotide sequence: TGTGCCAGCAGCCCCCTCGACAGGCCGAACACCGGGGAGCTGTTTTTT. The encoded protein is CASSPLDRPNTGELFF.

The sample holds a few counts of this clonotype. CDR3 coding DNA: TGTGCCACCCAACGAGGCGCAGGGATTTCCACCGGGGAGCTGTTTTTT. Translating it yields CATQRGAGISTGELFF. The chain links TRBV12-3 or TRBV12-4 to TRBJ2-2, with D possibly TRBD1 on 5 matching bases. V was pared by 10 bases and J by 4 bases, with 22 bases between. The CDR3 runs to 16 residues.

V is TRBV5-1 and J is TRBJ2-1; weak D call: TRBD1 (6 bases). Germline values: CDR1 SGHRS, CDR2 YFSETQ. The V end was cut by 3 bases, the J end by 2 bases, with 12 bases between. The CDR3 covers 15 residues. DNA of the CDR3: TGCGCCAGCAGCTCAATCAGGGGCCCCTACAATGAGCAGTTCTTC. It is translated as CASSSIRGPYNEQFF. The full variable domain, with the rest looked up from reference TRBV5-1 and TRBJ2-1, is KAGVTQTPRYLIKTRGQQVTLSCSPISGHRSVSWYQQTPGQGLQFLFEYFSETQRNKGNFPGRFSGRQFSNSRSEMNVSTLELGDSALYLCASSSIRGPYNEQFFGPGTRLTVL.

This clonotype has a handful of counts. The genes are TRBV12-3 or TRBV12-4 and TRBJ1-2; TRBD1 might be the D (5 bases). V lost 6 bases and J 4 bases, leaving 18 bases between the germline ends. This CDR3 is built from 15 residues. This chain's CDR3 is CASSSPGGSTYGYTF. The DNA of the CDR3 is TGTGCCAGCAGCTCACCTGGGGGAAGTACCTATGGCTACACCTTC.

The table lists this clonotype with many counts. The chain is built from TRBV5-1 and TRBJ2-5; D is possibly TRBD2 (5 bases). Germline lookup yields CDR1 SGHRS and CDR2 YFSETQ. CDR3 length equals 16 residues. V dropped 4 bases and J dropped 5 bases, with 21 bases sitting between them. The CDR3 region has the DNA TGCGCCAGCAGCGACGGAGCGACTCGCCGGAGGGAGACCCAGTACTTC. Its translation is CASSDGATRRRETQYF.

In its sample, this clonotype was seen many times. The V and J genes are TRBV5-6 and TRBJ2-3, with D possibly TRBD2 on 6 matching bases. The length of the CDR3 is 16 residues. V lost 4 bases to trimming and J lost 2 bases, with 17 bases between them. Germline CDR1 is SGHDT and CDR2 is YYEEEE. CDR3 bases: TGTGCCAGCAGCCTCTACTGGGGAGGTACCACAGATACGCAGTATTTT. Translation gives CASSLYWGGTTDTQYF.

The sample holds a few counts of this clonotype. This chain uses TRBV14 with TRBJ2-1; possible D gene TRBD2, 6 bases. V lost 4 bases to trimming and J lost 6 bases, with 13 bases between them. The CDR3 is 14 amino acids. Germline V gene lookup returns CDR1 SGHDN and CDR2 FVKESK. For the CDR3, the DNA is TGTGCCAGCAGCCTCTGGAGGGAGAGCAATGAGCAGTTCTTC. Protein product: CASSLWRESNEQFF.